This T cell receptor (beta chain) was found in a study of long-term antiretroviral therapy in people with HIV. This clone qualifies as medium-sized. The antigen is undetermined. Version v3.0 of the immunoSEQ assay ran at survey level. Researchers set sequencing to target about 35,000-55,000 T-cell genomes per sample. TCRdb keeps only in-frame clones here, not all; method: immunoSEQ multiplex PCR. Altogether 7,800 or so clones are present, around 80% being singletons, with the ten largest covering 16%. Study-wide results and caveats: Post-ART diversity increased but stayed below transplant donor controls.

Participants who had HIV were, without exception, treated in the United States. This material consisted of unsorted PBMCs, taken 0.1 years after starting antiretroviral therapy. The clonotype originates from a man aged 35-49 years with HIV.

CDR3 coding DNA: TGTGCCAGCAGCTGGGGGGTCAAGTTCTACGAGCAGTACTTC. Amino acid sequence: CASSWGVKFYEQYF. This chain joins TRBV7-2 and TRBJ2-7; D might be TRBD2 (6 bases). The CDR3 has 14 residues. V lost 4 bases and J lost 3, with 13 bases in between. Germline V CDR1 and CDR2: SGHTA, FQGNSA.